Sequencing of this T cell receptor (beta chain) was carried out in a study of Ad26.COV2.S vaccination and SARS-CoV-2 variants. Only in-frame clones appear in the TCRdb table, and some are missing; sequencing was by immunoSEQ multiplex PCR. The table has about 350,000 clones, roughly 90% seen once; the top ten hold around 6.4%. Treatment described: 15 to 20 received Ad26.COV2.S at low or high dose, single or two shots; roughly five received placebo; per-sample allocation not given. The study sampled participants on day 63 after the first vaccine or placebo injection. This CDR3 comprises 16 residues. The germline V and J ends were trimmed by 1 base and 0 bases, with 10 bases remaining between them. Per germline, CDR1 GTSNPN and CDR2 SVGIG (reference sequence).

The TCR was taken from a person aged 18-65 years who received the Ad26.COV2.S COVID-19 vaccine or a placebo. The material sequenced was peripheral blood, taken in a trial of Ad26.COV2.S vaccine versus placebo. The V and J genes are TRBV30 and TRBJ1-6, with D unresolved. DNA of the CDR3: TGTGCCTGGAGTGCTGGGTTACTCTCCTATAATTCACCCCTCCACTTT. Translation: CAWSAGLLSYNSPLHF.